Presented here are 9 T cell receptor beta chains from one specimen sequenced in a study of response to subunit inactivated influenza vaccine. TCRdb recomputed calls from the RT-PCR reads with MiXCR, one row per CDR3 protein. Of 500,000 to 650,000 distinct CDR3 sequences listed, around 8% are singletons. Material: PBMCs from blood, obtained 23 to 25 months after vaccination. These receptor sequences come from a man between 45 and 75 years old who received an inactivated influenza vaccine.

This clonotype was counted at least ten times. The chain combines TRBV12-3 or TRBV12-4 with TRBJ1-2; 8 bases match TRBD1. CDR3 length: 15 residues. Trimming at V came to 2 bases and at J to 4 bases, leaving 6 bases not matched to a gene. The CDR3 loop is CASSLWDRTFYGYTF. The CDR3 DNA is TGTGCCAGCAGTTTATGGGACAGGACCTTCTATGGCTACACCTTC.

The genes are TRBV20-1 and TRBJ2-1; TRBD2 aligns across 11 bases. Germline CDR1 is DFQATT and CDR2 is SNEGSKA (reference sequence). The CDR3 extends over 16 amino acids. J gave up 9 bases and V 2 bases, and 12 bases lay outside the gene matches. CDR3 DNA: TGCAGTGCTAGATCCCCTTCTAGCGGGAGGCAGGGTGAGCAGTTCTTC. As protein: CSARSPSSGRQGEQFF.

V usage is TRBV4-3 and J usage is TRBJ2-3; no definite D call. With 3 bases removed from V and 6 bases from J, the gap between germline ends came to 7 bases. In germline, CDR1 is LGHNA, CDR2 YSLEER. The CDR3 runs to 12 residues. The CDR3 region is CASSQGYDTQYF. In DNA form, the CDR3 reads TGCGCCAGCAGCCAGGGGTACGATACGCAGTATTTT.

This chain connects TRBV7-2 to TRBJ1-4, with 10 bases identical to TRBD1. From germline, CDR1 is SGHTA and CDR2 FQGNSA. V trimming: 1 base; J trimming: 6 bases; junction bases outside the gene matches: 2. The CDR3 is made up of 15 amino acids. The CDR3: CASSLVGTGDEKLFF. The CDR3, as DNA: TGTGCCAGCAGCTTAGTAGGGACAGGGGATGAAAAACTGTTTTTT.

This clonotype showed up just a few times. The chain is built from TRBV3-1 and TRBJ2-1; 10 bases agree with TRBD2. The CDR3 has 15 amino acids. After removal of 8 bases from V and 7 bases from J, the junction contained 11 bases not matched to a gene. The germline V gene encodes CDR1 LGHDT and CDR2 YNNKEL (reference sequence). The CDR3 protein is CASQRTSGGPNEQFF. The CDR3 nucleotides are TGTGCCAGCCAAAGGACTAGCGGAGGACCTAATGAGCAGTTCTTC.

V and J are TRBV30 and TRBJ2-7; D ambiguous. V was shortened by 0 bases and J by 6 bases, with 15 bases between the two germline ends. The V gene's germline CDR1 is GTSNPN and CDR2 SVGIG (reference sequence). This CDR3 comprises 14 residues. The CDR3 DNA follows: TGTGCCTGGAGTGTCCGTCAGGTCCACACCGAGCAGTACTTC. Translation gives CAWSVRQVHTEQYF.

This rearrangement joins TRBV3-1 to TRBJ1-6; 8 bases agree with TRBD1. The germline CDR1 and CDR2 sequences are LGHDT and YNNKEL (reference sequence). The CDR3 spans 14 residues. Trimming at V came to 3 bases and at J to 7 bases, leaving 2 bases not matched to a gene. This CDR3 is CASSQNRGNSPLHF. The DNA for the CDR3 is TGTGCCAGCAGCCAGAACAGGGGGAATTCACCCCTCCACTTT.

In this sample, this clonotype turned up many times. V and J are TRBV3-1 and TRBJ2-7; D is unresolved. V lost 2 bases, J lost 5 bases, and 7 bases lay in between. This CDR3 has 12 amino acids. From germline, CDR1 is LGHDT and CDR2 YNNKEL (reference sequence). CDR3 coding DNA: TGTGCCAGCAGCCAAATCACTCACGAGCAGTACTTC. Translated: CASSQITHEQYF.

This clonotype was picked up many times. The rearrangement joins TRBV10-3 to TRBJ2-5; unclear D gene. This CDR3 region has 13 residues. CDR1 and CDR2 from the germline V gene are ENHRY and SYGVKD. V was pared by 3 bases and J by 1 base, with 6 bases between. DNA of the CDR3: TGTGCCATCAGTGATGGCGTCCAAGAGACCCAGTACTTC. Translating it yields CAISDGVQETQYF.